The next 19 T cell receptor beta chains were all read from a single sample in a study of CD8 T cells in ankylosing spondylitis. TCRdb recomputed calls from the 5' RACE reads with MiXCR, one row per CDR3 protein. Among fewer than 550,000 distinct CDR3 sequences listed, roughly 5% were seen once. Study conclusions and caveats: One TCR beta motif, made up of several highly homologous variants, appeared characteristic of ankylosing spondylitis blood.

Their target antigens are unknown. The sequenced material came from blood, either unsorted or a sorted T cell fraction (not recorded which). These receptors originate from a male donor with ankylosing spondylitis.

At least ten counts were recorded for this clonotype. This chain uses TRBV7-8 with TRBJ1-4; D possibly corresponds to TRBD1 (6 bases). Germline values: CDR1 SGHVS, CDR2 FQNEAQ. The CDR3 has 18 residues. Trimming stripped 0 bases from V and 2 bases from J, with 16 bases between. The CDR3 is CASSLAWRGRRTNEKLFF. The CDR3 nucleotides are TGTGCCAGCAGCTTAGCGTGGAGGGGGAGGCGGACTAATGAAAAACTGTTTTTT.

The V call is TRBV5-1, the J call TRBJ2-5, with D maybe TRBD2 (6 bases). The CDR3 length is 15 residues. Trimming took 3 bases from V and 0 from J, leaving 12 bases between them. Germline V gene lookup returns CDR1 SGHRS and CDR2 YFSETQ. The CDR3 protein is CASSSMGGYQETQYF. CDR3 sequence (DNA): TGCGCCAGCAGCTCGATGGGGGGATACCAAGAGACCCAGTACTTC.

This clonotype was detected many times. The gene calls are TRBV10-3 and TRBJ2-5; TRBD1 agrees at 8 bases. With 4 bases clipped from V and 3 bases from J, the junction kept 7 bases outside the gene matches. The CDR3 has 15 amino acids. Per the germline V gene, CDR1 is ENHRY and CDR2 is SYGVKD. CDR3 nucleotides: TGTGCCATCAGTGTTACCCAGGGGGCAGAAGAGACCCAGTACTTC. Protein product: CAISVTQGAEETQYF.

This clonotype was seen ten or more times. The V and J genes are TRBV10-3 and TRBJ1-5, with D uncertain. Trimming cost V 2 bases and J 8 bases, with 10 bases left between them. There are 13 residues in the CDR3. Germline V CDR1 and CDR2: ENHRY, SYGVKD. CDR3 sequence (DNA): TGTGCCATCAGTGAGACATCCGAGGAGCCCCAGCATTTT. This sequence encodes CAISETSEEPQHF.

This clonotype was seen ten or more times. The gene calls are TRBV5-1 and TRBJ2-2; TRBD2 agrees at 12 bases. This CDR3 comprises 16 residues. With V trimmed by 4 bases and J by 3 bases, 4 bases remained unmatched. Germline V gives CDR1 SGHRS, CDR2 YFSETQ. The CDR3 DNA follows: TGCGCCAGCAGCACCGGGACTAGCGGGTACACCGGGGAGCTGTTTTTT. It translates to CASSTGTSGYTGELFF.

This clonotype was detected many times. CDR3 loop: CASSTLAGVFNEQFF. In nucleotides, the CDR3 is TGTGCCAGCAGCACACTAGCGGGAGTGTTTAATGAGCAGTTCTTC. This rearrangement joins TRBV7-9 to TRBJ2-1; TRBD2 matches 11 bases. CDR1 is SEHNR, CDR2 FQNEAQ, per germline (reference sequence). The ends lost 5 bases at V and 7 bases at J; junction bases unmatched: 7. The CDR3 contains 15 residues.

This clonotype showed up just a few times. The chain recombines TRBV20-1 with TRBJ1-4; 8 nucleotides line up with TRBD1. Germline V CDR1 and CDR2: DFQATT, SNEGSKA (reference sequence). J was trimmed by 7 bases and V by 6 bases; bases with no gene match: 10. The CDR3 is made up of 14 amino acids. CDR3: CSAKRTRGREKLFF. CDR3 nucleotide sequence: TGCAGTGCGAAGAGAACCAGGGGGCGTGAAAAACTGTTTTTT.

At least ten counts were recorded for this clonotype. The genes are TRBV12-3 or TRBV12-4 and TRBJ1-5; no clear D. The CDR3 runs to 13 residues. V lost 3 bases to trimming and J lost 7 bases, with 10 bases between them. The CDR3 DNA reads TGTGCCAGCAGTTTTAACATGGGACAGCCCCAGCATTTT. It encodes CASSFNMGQPQHF.

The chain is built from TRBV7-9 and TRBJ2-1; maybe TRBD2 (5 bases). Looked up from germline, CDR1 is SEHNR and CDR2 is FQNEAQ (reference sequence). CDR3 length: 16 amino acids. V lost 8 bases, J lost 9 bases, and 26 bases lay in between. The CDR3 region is CASRSGIEWPHREQFF. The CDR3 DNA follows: TGTGCCAGCCGGTCCGGGATAGAGTGGCCCCACCGTGAGCAGTTCTTC.

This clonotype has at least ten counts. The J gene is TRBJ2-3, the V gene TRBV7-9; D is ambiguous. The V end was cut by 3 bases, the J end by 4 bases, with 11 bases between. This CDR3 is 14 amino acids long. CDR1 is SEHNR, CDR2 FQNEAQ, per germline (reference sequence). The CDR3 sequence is CASSFGLSADTQYF. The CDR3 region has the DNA TGTGCCAGCAGCTTCGGGCTGAGTGCAGATACGCAGTATTTT.

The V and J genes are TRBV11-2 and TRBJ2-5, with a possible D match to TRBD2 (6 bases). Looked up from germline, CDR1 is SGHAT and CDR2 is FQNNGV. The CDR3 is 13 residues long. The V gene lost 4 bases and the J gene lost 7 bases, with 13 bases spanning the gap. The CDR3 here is CASSSTVRGTQYF. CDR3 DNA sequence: TGTGCCAGCAGCTCAACCGTGCGGGGGACCCAGTACTTC.

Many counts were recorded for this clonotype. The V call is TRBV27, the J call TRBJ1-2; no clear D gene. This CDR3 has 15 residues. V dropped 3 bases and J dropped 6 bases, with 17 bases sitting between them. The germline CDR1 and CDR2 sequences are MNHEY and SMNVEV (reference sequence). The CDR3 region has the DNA TGTGCCAGCAGTTTTCAGGCTAATCAAGCGGATGGCTACACCTTC. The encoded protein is CASSFQANQADGYTF.

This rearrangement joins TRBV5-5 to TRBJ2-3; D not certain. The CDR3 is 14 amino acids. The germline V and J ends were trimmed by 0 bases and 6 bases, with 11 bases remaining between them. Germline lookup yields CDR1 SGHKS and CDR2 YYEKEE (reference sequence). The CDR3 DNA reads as TGTGCCAGCAGCTTGGAGCTCCTCTGGGATACGCAGTATTTT. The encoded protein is CASSLELLWDTQYF.

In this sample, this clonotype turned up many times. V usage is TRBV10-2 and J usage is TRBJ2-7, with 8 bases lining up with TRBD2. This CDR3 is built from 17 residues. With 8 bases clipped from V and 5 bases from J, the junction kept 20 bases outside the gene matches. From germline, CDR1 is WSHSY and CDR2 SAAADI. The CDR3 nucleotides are TGCGCCAGCCCAAGCCCTTCAAGCGGGAGAAGGAGGGACGAGCAGTACTTC. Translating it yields CASPSPSSGRRRDEQYF.

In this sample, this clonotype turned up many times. CDR3 protein: CASSSKQAPVTQYF. The CDR3 DNA reads as TGTGCCAGCAGCTCCAAACAGGCCCCAGTAACGCAGTATTTT. The chain recombines TRBV11-2 with TRBJ2-3, with D possibly matching TRBD1 (5 bases). This CDR3 contains 14 residues. Germline V gives CDR1 SGHAT, CDR2 FQNNGV. V was pared by 4 bases and J by 9 bases, with 17 bases between. Complete variable domain (other parts from reference TRBV11-2 and TRBJ2-3): EAGVAQSPRYKIIEKRQSVAFWCNPISGHATLYWYQQILGQGPKLLIQFQNNGVVDDSQLPKDRFSAERLKGVDSTLKIQPAKLEDSAVYLCASSSKQAPVTQYFGPGTRLTVL.

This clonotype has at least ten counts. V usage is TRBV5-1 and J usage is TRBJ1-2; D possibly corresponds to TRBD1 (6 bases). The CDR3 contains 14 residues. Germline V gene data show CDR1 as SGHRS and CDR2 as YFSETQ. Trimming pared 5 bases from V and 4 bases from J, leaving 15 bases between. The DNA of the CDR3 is TGCGCCAGCAGTCGGGACATAAGCGCCTATGGCTACACCTTC. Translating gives CASSRDISAYGYTF.

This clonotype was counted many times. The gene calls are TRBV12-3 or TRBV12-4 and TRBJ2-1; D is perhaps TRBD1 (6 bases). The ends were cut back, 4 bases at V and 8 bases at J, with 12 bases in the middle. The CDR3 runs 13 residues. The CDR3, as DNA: TGTGCCAGCAGTTCTGCAGGGGTCTATGAGCAGTTCTTC. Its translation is CASSSAGVYEQFF.

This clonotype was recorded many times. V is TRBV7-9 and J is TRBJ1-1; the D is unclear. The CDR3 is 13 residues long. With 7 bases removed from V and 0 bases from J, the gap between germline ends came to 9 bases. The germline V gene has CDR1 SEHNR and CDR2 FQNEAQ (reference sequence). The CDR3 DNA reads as TGTGCCAGCACCCCCTCGATGAACACTGAAGCTTTCTTT. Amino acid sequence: CASTPSMNTEAFF.

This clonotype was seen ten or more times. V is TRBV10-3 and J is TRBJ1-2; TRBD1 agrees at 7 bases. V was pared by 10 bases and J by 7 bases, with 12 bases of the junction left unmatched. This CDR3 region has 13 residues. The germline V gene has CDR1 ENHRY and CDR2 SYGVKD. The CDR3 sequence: CATLRGPRGGYTF. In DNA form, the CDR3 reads TGTGCCACGCTAAGGGGGCCCAGGGGTGGCTACACCTTC.